These 12 T cell receptor beta chains were all obtained from the same sample, sequenced in a study of T cell responses to AZD1222 COVID-19 vaccine. TCRdb's copy holds only in-frame clones and misses some; the assay was immunoSEQ multiplex PCR. Altogether roughly 160,000 clones are present, approximately 90% being singletons, with the ten largest covering about 1.6%. The sample was peripheral blood, taken on day 0 of AZD1222 vaccination. The receptors originated from an adult in good health.

The chain combines TRBV3-1 (or the pseudogene TRBV3-2) with TRBJ2-7, with 8 bases aligning to TRBD1. The CDR3 runs to 14 residues. Germline values: CDR1 LGHDT, CDR2 YNNKEL (reference sequence). V lost 2 bases to trimming and J lost 4 bases; unmatched junction nucleotides: 4. The CDR3 here is CASSQQGARYEQYF. In nucleotides, the CDR3 is TGTGCCAGCAGCCAACAGGGGGCTAGATACGAGCAGTACTTC.

The genes are TRBV7-2 and TRBJ2-7; 7 bases are shared with TRBD1. The CDR3 has 15 amino acids. V dropped 5 bases and J dropped 0; count of bases not matched to a gene: 7. CDR1 and CDR2 from the germline V gene are SGHTA and FQGNSA. CDR3 coding DNA: TGTGCCAGCAGCGGGCGGACAGGTAGCTCCTACGAGCAGTACTTC. Protein sequence: CASSGRTGSSYEQYF.

The rearrangement uses TRBV3-1 (or the pseudogene TRBV3-2) and TRBJ1-3, with D uncertain. V shed 4 bases and J shed 0 bases, with 13 bases lying between them. CDR1 is LGHDT, CDR2 YNNKEL, per germline (reference sequence). The CDR3 consists of 16 residues. The DNA of the CDR3 is TGTGCCAGCAGCCCCCAGGCGAGGTCCTCTGGAAACACCATATATTTT. Its translation is CASSPQARSSGNTIYF.

The chain has TRBV6-5 and TRBJ1-5; 9 bases line up with TRBD1. The V and J ends lost 5 bases and 4 bases, in that order; junction bases with no gene match: 6. The CDR3 consists of 15 residues. Germline V CDR1 and CDR2: MNHEY, SVGAGI. This CDR3 reads CASSLTGGWNQPQHF. Written as DNA, the CDR3 is TGTGCCAGCAGTCTGACAGGGGGATGGAATCAGCCCCAGCATTTT.

This clone is a singleton in its sample. This sequence joins TRBV10-3 and TRBJ1-2; D unclear. This CDR3 has 13 residues. The ends were cut back, 3 bases at V and 4 bases at J, with 9 bases in the middle. The germline V gene has CDR1 ENHRY and CDR2 SYGVKD. CDR3 sequence: CAISDSVGYGYTF. CDR3 sequence (DNA): TGTGCCATCAGTGACTCCGTGGGCTATGGCTACACCTTC.

The V call is TRBV5-1, the J call TRBJ1-1; the D gene is possibly TRBD1 (5 bases). V was trimmed by 3 bases and J by 6 bases, leaving 18 bases between them. The CDR3 consists of 15 residues. Germline V lookup: CDR1 SGHRS, CDR2 YFSETQ. As DNA, the CDR3 is TGCGCCAGCAGCTCCGCCGCTGGGACGGGGTCTGAAGCTTTCTTT. This gives the protein CASSSAAGTGSEAFF.

The chain couples TRBV7-8 to TRBJ2-2; D is perhaps TRBD1 or TRBD2 (5 bases each). This CDR3 region has 15 residues. V dropped 2 bases and J dropped 4 bases, with 11 bases sitting between them. Per germline, CDR1 SGHVS and CDR2 FQNEAQ. The CDR3 reads CASSLRDRATGELFF. CDR3 coding DNA: TGTGCCAGCAGCTTAAGGGACCGGGCCACCGGGGAGCTGTTTTTT.

CDR3 coding DNA: TGTGCCAGCAGCTTCGCAGGGCCGGGGGAGACCCAGTACTTC. Translating it yields CASSFAGPGETQYF. The chain recombines TRBV7-8 with TRBJ2-5; D tentatively reads TRBD1 or TRBD2 (5 bases each). The CDR3 sequence is 14 residues long. Trimming removed 3 bases at V and 5 bases at J, with 13 bases between. In germline, CDR1 is SGHVS, CDR2 FQNEAQ.

The chain joins TRBV30 to TRBJ1-6; TRBD1 is a possible D gene (6 bases). The CDR3 has 16 amino acids. Germline V gene sequence: CDR1 GTSNPN, CDR2 SVGIG (reference sequence). The ends were cut back, 1 base at V and 9 bases at J, with 19 bases in the middle. As DNA, the CDR3 is TGTGCCTGGAGTGCCTCAAAGGGGGTTAAGGGTTCACCCCTCCACTTT. This encodes CAWSASKGVKGSPLHF. Looking up the rest from reference TRBV30 and TRBJ1-6 gives the full variable domain: SQTIHQWPATLVQPVGSPLSLECTVEGTSNPNLYWYRQAAGRGLQLLFYSVGIGQISSEVPQNLSASRPQDRQFILSSKKLLLSDSGFYLCAWSASKGVKGSPLHFGNGTRLTVT.

The chain has TRBV7-9 and TRBJ1-5; D is uncertain. V dropped 1 base and J dropped 4 bases, with 14 bases sitting between them. The germline gives CDR1 SEHNR, CDR2 FQNEAQ (reference sequence). The CDR3 is made up of 16 amino acids. This CDR3 is CASSLGSGSLNQPQHF. The CDR3 nucleotides are TGTGCCAGCAGCTTAGGGTCCGGGTCCTTAAATCAGCCCCAGCATTTT. Full variable domain (missing parts from reference TRBV7-9 and TRBJ1-5): DTGVSQNPRHKITKRGQNVTFRCDPISEHNRLYWYRQTLGQGPEFLTYFQNEAQLEKSRLLSDRFSAERPKGSFSTLEIQRTEQGDSAMYLCASSLGSGSLNQPQHFGDGTRLSIL.

The chain combines TRBV2 with TRBJ1-2; D gene unclear. Germline V lookup: CDR1 SNHLY, CDR2 FYNNEI. The length of the CDR3 is 13 residues. Deletions cut 8 bases from V and 2 bases from J, with 12 bases between. The CDR3 protein is CASGEAANYGYTF. The DNA for the CDR3 is TGTGCCAGCGGGGAGGCCGCAAACTATGGCTACACCTTC.

The chain uses TRBV15 and TRBJ1-2; D possibly corresponds to TRBD1 (5 bases). CDR1 is LNHNV and CDR2 is YYDKDF in the germline V gene (reference sequence). CDR3 length: 14 residues. Trimming removed 5 bases at V and 6 bases at J, with 16 bases between. The CDR3 spells CATSQGSRVNGYTF. As DNA, the CDR3 is TGTGCCACCAGCCAGGGATCTAGAGTGAATGGCTACACCTTC.